This T cell receptor beta chain is drawn from a study of blood T cell repertoires in COVID-19. About the research overall: The origin of the acute and convalescent COVID-19 samples was the United States, Italy and Spain.

The CDR3 length is 14 residues. The V end was cut by 2 bases, the J end by 2 bases, with 9 bases between. CDR1 KGHSH and CDR2 LQKENI come from the germline V gene. Using immunoSEQ multiplex PCR, the repertoire was profiled, and TCRdb retains in-frame clones only, with some absent. In the table there are about 280,000 clones, approximately 86% of which are singletons. This clonotype was obtained from a man aged 40-55 years with active or convalescent COVID-19. This chain uses TRBV18 with TRBJ1-1, with unresolved D. What was sequenced was peripheral blood. The CDR3: CASSPLSGNTEAFF. Here the CDR3 DNA reads TGTGCCAGCTCACCATTGTCAGGTAACACTGAAGCTTTCTTT.